The text below deals with one T cell receptor beta chain. The record originates from a study of a mutant IDH1 vaccine in newly diagnosed glioma. The time point was: baseline, week 1 (first vaccination visit). Treatment reported: pre-vaccination baseline after standard-of-care therapy. Produced via immunoSEQ multiplex PCR; TCRdb's table is partial and in-frame only. The repertoire holds 15,000 or so clones, with 75% to 90% as singletons. CDR1 SNHLY and CDR2 FYNNEI come from the germline V gene. The CDR3 loop spans 14 amino acids. Trimming took 6 bases from V and 5 from J; bases not matched to a gene: 7.

The TCR originated in a woman aged 40 to 50 with glioma. Some clones in this sample may be carry-over from other donors' samples. This chain joins TRBV2 and TRBJ1-1; 9 bases align to TRBD1. The sequencing here drew on PBMCs, taken from a glioma patient treated with radiotherapy, temozolomide or both. CDR3 region: CASRDRGFWTEAFF. For the CDR3, the DNA is TGTGCCAGCAGGGACAGGGGTTTCTGGACTGAAGCTTTCTTT.